These 19 T cell receptor beta chains came from one sample sequenced in a study of blood T cell repertoires in COVID-19. Sequenced by immunoSEQ multiplex PCR; TCRdb stores in-frame clones only, minus some. The sample contains 150,000 to 200,000 clones, 75% to 90% of which appear only once. The sample was peripheral blood. Receptors were obtained from a man between 35 and 55 years old with acute or convalescent COVID-19.

The gene calls are TRBV7-2 and TRBJ2-7, with 7 bases aligning to TRBD1. This CDR3 contains 14 residues. CDR1 is SGHTA and CDR2 is FQGNSA in the germline V gene. V shed 5 bases and J 5 bases; nucleotides not matched to a gene: 9. CDR3: CASSPRQGRDEQYF. CDR3 nucleotide sequence: TGTGCCAGCAGCCCTAGACAGGGCCGGGACGAGCAGTACTTC.

V gene TRBV6-1 combines with J gene TRBJ2-2; TRBD2 aligns across 11 bases. This CDR3 region has 16 residues. The germline V gene has CDR1 MNHNS and CDR2 SASEGT. The V gene end was trimmed by 4 bases and the J gene end by 2 bases; junction bases not matched to a gene: 3. The CDR3 reads CASSATSGGNTGELFF. DNA for the CDR3: TGTGCCAGCAGTGCCACTAGCGGGGGAAACACCGGGGAGCTGTTTTTT.

The J gene is TRBJ1-1, the V gene TRBV5-4, with D perhaps matching TRBD1 (6 bases). The CDR3 is made up of 15 amino acids. V gave up 4 bases and J gave up 3 bases, with 16 bases separating them. The germline V gene has CDR1 SGHNT and CDR2 YYREEE (reference sequence). The CDR3 bases are TGTGCCAGCAGCCCCAAGGGGGTAGTCGACACTGAAGCTTTCTTT. This gives the protein CASSPKGVVDTEAFF. Based on the CDR3 plus reference TRBV5-4 and TRBJ1-1, the full variable domain is ETGVTQSPTHLIKTRGQQVTLRCSSQSGHNTVSWYQQALGQGPQFIFQYYREEENGRGNFPPRFSGLQFPNYSSELNVNALELDDSALYLCASSPKGVVDTEAFFGQGTRLTVV.

The rearrangement joins TRBV5-4 to TRBJ1-2, with 8 nucleotides matching TRBD1. With 2 bases clipped from V and 11 bases from J, the junction kept 11 bases outside the gene matches. Germline V CDR1 and CDR2: SGHNT, YYREEE (reference sequence). CDR3 length: 14 amino acids. CDR3 region: CASSFGQGFINYTF. DNA for the CDR3: TGTGCCAGCAGCTTCGGACAGGGTTTTATTAATTACACCTTC.

The rearrangement joins TRBV6-2 or TRBV6-3 to TRBJ2-6, with D unresolved. This CDR3 is 13 amino acids long. Trimming left V 4 bases short and J 1 base short, with 2 bases between. Germline lookup yields CDR1 MNHEY and CDR2 SVGEGT. Here the CDR3 reads CASSSSGANVLTF. CDR3 nucleotides: TGTGCCAGCAGTTCTTCTGGGGCCAACGTCCTGACTTTC.

CDR3 protein: CASSPRGQVGEKLFF. DNA for the CDR3: TGTGCCAGCTCACCAAGGGGACAGGTTGGGGAAAAACTGTTTTTT. The V gene is TRBV18, the J gene TRBJ1-4; 8 bases align to TRBD1. Germline V gene sequence: CDR1 KGHSH, CDR2 LQKENI. This CDR3 spans 15 amino acids. Trimming took 2 bases from V and 8 from J; bases not matched to a gene: 7.

The CDR3 region is CASGRGGVYEQYF. As DNA, the CDR3 is TGTGCCAGCGGCCGGGGGGGAGTTTACGAGCAGTACTTC. This chain joins TRBV12-3 or TRBV12-4 and TRBJ2-7; 8 nucleotides agree with TRBD2. The CDR3 is made up of 13 amino acids. The trim removed 8 bases at V and 4 bases at J, leaving 7 bases unmatched.

The chain joins TRBV28 to TRBJ2-7; 7 bases are shared with TRBD2. Germline V gene data show CDR1 as MDHEN and CDR2 as SYDVKM. The CDR3 length is 13 residues. The trim removed 9 bases at V and 4 bases at J, leaving 9 bases unmatched. The CDR3 loop reads CASTGTTLYEQYF. Here the CDR3 DNA reads TGTGCCAGTACCGGGACTACCCTTTACGAGCAGTACTTC.

Turning to this clone: Additional DNA sequences in this sample encode the identical CDR3. The chain employs TRBV5-1 and TRBJ2-2; TRBD1 agrees at 7 bases. The junction had 2 bases not matched to a gene; V was cut back by 1 base and J by 2 bases. The CDR3 loop spans 15 amino acids. CDR1 is SGHRS, CDR2 YFSETQ, per germline. CDR3 bases: TGCGCCAGCAGCTTGCGACAGGGTAACACCGGGGAGCTGTTTTTT. Its protein product is CASSLRQGNTGELFF. The full variable domain, with the rest looked up from reference TRBV5-1 and TRBJ2-2, is KAGVTQTPRYLIKTRGQQVTLSCSPISGHRSVSWYQQTPGQGLQFLFEYFSETQRNKGNFPGRFSGRQFSNSRSEMNVSTLELGDSALYLCASSLRQGNTGELFFGEGSRLTVL.

The V and J genes are TRBV9 and TRBJ2-2; 10 positions agree with TRBD1. Germline CDR1 and CDR2: SGDLS and YYNGEE. This CDR3 is 16 amino acids long. V shed 0 bases, J shed 5 bases, and the junction held 4 bases outside the gene matches. The CDR3 nucleotides are TGTGCCAGCAGCGTAGGACAGGGGGCGCGGACCGGGGAGCTGTTTTTT. Protein: CASSVGQGARTGELFF.

The chain combines TRBV15 with TRBJ1-3; 7 bases agree with TRBD1. Germline V gene sequence: CDR1 LNHNV, CDR2 YYDKDF (reference sequence). The CDR3 has 16 residues. The V segment lost 3 bases and the J segment 0 bases; nucleotides outside the gene matches: 5. DNA for the CDR3: TGTGCCACCAGCAGGGGAGGACAGGACTCTGGAAACACCATATATTTT. Translated, it gives CATSRGGQDSGNTIYF.

The J gene is TRBJ2-3, the V gene TRBV10-3, with 10 nucleotides matching TRBD2. The CDR3 totals 15 residues. V was pared by 4 bases and J by 2 bases, with 3 bases of the junction left unmatched. Germline-derived CDR1 and CDR2 are ENHRY and SYGVKD. CDR3 in amino acids: CAISGTSGNTDTQYF. Here the CDR3 DNA reads TGTGCCATCAGTGGGACTAGCGGTAACACAGATACGCAGTATTTT.

V and J are TRBV13 and TRBJ1-1, with D possibly being TRBD1 (6 bases). The CDR3 runs 15 residues. Trimming took off 1 base at V and 4 bases at J, with 13 bases between the two ends. Germline V gene lookup returns CDR1 PRHDT and CDR2 FYEKMQ (reference sequence). CDR3 amino acids: CASSLADGQSTEAFF. The DNA for the CDR3 is TGTGCCAGCAGCTTAGCGGACGGACAGAGCACTGAAGCTTTCTTT.

The chain couples TRBV9 to TRBJ2-1, with 10 bases that match TRBD2. Germline loops: CDR1 SGDLS, CDR2 YYNGEE. With V trimmed by 0 bases and J by 4 bases, 1 base remained unmatched. This CDR3 region has 15 residues. The CDR3 protein is CASSVGTSGYNEQFF. The CDR3 DNA sequence: TGTGCCAGCAGCGTAGGGACTAGCGGATACAATGAGCAGTTCTTC.

This clone was counted a single time. The chain recombines TRBV5-1 with TRBJ2-2; the D gene is possibly TRBD1 (5 bases). The V gene lost 1 base and the J gene lost 3 bases, with 19 bases spanning the gap. This CDR3 has 18 amino acids. Looked up from germline, CDR1 is SGHRS and CDR2 is YFSETQ. This CDR3 reads CASSLQRRGSRDTGELFF. Written as DNA, the CDR3 is TGCGCCAGCAGCTTGCAGCGTAGGGGTAGTCGGGACACCGGGGAGCTGTTTTTT.

J is TRBJ2-5 and V is TRBV6-5; maybe TRBD2 (7 bases). Per the germline V gene, CDR1 is MNHEY and CDR2 is SVGAGI. Trimming pared 10 bases from V and 2 bases from J, leaving 17 bases between. This CDR3 has 14 amino acids. For the CDR3, the DNA is TGTGCCACAAGGGGGGGGCAGAGACAAGAGACCCAGTACTTC. It yields the protein CATRGGQRQETQYF.

The chain links TRBV2 to TRBJ2-1; 7 bases are shared with TRBD2. J lost 7 bases, V lost 7 bases, and 10 bases had no gene match. This CDR3 contains 14 residues. Germline V gives CDR1 SNHLY, CDR2 FYNNEI. The CDR3 spells CASIGGLTLNEQFF. For the CDR3, the DNA is TGTGCCAGCATTGGGGGACTAACGTTGAATGAGCAGTTCTTC.

The rearrangement uses TRBV19 and TRBJ1-1; D is perhaps TRBD1 (5 bases). The CDR3 has 15 amino acids. Germline values: CDR1 LNHDA, CDR2 SQIVND (reference sequence). V lost 3 bases, J lost 1 base, and 12 bases lay in between. CDR3 coding DNA: TGTGCCAGTAGTATCAGAAGGGGAGGGAACACTGAAGCTTTCTTT. Translating gives CASSIRRGGNTEAFF.

The chain employs TRBV5-1 and TRBJ1-2, with 9 bases aligning to TRBD1. The CDR3 totals 15 residues. The V gene's germline CDR1 is SGHRS and CDR2 YFSETQ. Trimming removed 3 bases from V and 6 bases from J; junction bases left unmatched: 9. The CDR3: CASSSDRGEWNGYTF. CDR3 DNA sequence: TGCGCCAGCAGCTCGGACAGGGGAGAATGGAATGGCTACACCTTC.